These 10 T cell receptor beta chains were sequenced from one sample in a study of T-cell reconstitution after alpha-beta-depleted transplantation in children. A TCRbeta library incorporating unique molecular identifiers was prepared. TCRdb processed the PCR reads anew with MiXCR; each CDR3 protein has one entry. Of about 500,000 distinct CDR3 sequences in the sample, roughly 10% are singletons; the top ten hold around 15%. The material was PBMCs, mostly from graft donor cells, obtained 180 days after TCRalphabeta/CD19-depleted stem cell transplant. The receptors originated from a female patient between 2 and 15 years old who had a stem cell transplant for aplastic anemia, so the T cells may come from the graft donor.

This chain joins TRBV19 and TRBJ2-7; 14 bases fit TRBD2. V shed 3 bases, J shed 7 bases, and the junction held 5 bases outside the gene matches. Germline V gene sequence: CDR1 LNHDA, CDR2 SQIVND (reference sequence). The CDR3 sequence is 15 residues long. CDR3 residues: CASSILGLAGGEQYF. The DNA for the CDR3 is TGTGCCAGTAGTATTCTTGGACTAGCGGGAGGAGAGCAGTACTTC.

The chain couples TRBV12-3 or TRBV12-4 to TRBJ2-4; D perhaps matches TRBD1 (5 bases). The length of the CDR3 is 12 residues. The ends were cut back, 8 bases at V and 8 bases at J, with 13 bases in the middle. CDR3 amino acids: CASGSQGYIQYF. The CDR3 coding sequence is TGTGCCAGCGGCAGTCAGGGATACATTCAGTACTTC.

The V and J genes are TRBV7-6 and TRBJ2-7; TRBD1 or TRBD2 may be the D gene (5 bases each). V dropped 0 bases and J dropped 6 bases, with 9 bases sitting between them. The CDR3 runs 13 residues. The V gene's germline CDR1 is SGHVS and CDR2 FNYEAQ. The CDR3 spells CASSLAGPFEQYF. In nucleotides, the CDR3 is TGTGCCAGCAGCTTAGCGGGACCCTTCGAGCAGTACTTC.

This clonotype was detected a few times. This chain joins TRBV12-3 or TRBV12-4 and TRBJ2-2; D is uncertain. The CDR3 is 17 residues long. The V end was cut by 2 bases, the J end by 4 bases, with 17 bases between. The CDR3 protein is CASSLMFRTETTGELFF. The CDR3 bases are TGTGCCAGCAGTTTAATGTTCCGCACCGAGACCACCGGGGAGCTGTTTTTT.

This clonotype was picked up many times. This chain links TRBV7-3 with TRBJ1-5; 8 bases are a match to TRBD1. Germline V gene sequence: CDR1 SGHTA, CDR2 FQGTGA. The V and J ends lost 4 bases and 5 bases, in that order; junction bases with no gene match: 1. The CDR3 length is 13 residues. DNA for the CDR3: TGTGCCAGCAGCTCGGACAGGGATCAGCCCCAGCATTTT. Translating gives CASSSDRDQPQHF. Full variable domain (remainder filled in from reference TRBV7-3 and TRBJ1-5): GAGVSQTPSNKVTEKGKYVELRCDPISGHTALYWYRQSLGQGPEFLIYFQGTGAADDSGLPNDRFFAVRPEGSVSTLKIQRTERGDSAVYLCASSSDRDQPQHFGDGTRLSIL.

This clonotype was seen a handful of times. V and J are TRBV3-1 and TRBJ2-1, with 7 bases fitting TRBD1. CDR1 is LGHDT and CDR2 is YNNKEL in the germline V gene (reference sequence). Germline trimming cut 4 bases from V and 5 bases from J; bases unmatched to any gene: 11. The CDR3 has 16 residues. CDR3 amino acids: CASSRRGLAENNEQFF. The CDR3 nucleotides are TGTGCCAGCAGCCGAAGGGGGCTAGCAGAAAACAATGAGCAGTTCTTC.

The V call is TRBV7-9, the J call TRBJ2-3; 7 bases are a match to TRBD2. The ends lost 8 bases at V and 1 base at J; junction bases unmatched: 3. The CDR3 consists of 13 residues. Germline CDR1 SEHNR, CDR2 FQNEAQ (reference sequence). Here the CDR3 reads CASAGDGTDTQYF. CDR3 DNA: TGTGCCAGCGCGGGAGATGGCACAGATACGCAGTATTTT.

CDR3 residues: CASSLKNTEAFF. The CDR3 DNA reads as TGTGCCAGCAGCTTGAAGAACACTGAAGCTTTCTTT. This chain joins TRBV5-6 and TRBJ1-1; D gene unclear. CDR1 is SGHDT and CDR2 is YYEEEE in the germline V gene. Between the trimmed V and J ends, which lost 1 base and 1 base, there was a span of 2 bases. The CDR3 loop spans 12 amino acids.

Turning to this clonotype: This may be a read error: a much more frequent sequence differs by one nucleotide. The chain joins TRBV3-1 to TRBJ2-3; 11 nucleotides match TRBD1. The CDR3 is 15 amino acids. Germline values: CDR1 LGHDT, CDR2 YNNKEL (reference sequence). CDR3 coding DNA: TGTGTCAGCAGCCAAATGGGACAGGGGGCAGATACGCAGTATTTT. Its translation: CVSSQMGQGADTQYF.

This clonotype was seen once. At one end the junction does not follow the germline gene, possibly because of a read error. The chain is built from TRBV20-1 and TRBJ2-1; 7 bases are a match to TRBD2. Germline V gene data show CDR1 as DFQATT and CDR2 as SNEGSKA (reference sequence). The CDR3 runs 12 residues. The CDR3 spells CSARGTTSRGIF. The CDR3 region has the DNA TGCAGTGCTAGAGGTACGACTAGCCGTGGAATCTTC.